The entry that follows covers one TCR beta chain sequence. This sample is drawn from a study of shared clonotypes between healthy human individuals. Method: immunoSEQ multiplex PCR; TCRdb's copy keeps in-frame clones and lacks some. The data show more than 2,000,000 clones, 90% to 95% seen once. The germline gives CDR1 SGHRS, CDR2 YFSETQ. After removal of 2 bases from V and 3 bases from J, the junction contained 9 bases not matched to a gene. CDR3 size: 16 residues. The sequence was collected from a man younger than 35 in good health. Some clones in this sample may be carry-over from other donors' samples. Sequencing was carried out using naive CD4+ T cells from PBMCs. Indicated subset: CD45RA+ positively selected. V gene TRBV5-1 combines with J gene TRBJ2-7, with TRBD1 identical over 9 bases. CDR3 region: CASSLRPGTGNYEQYF. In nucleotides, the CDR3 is TGCGCCAGCAGCTTACGTCCCGGGACAGGGAACTACGAGCAGTACTTC.